This TCR beta chain was captured in a study of T cells after yellow fever vaccination. TCRdb reprocessed the 5' RACE reads with MiXCR, giving one entry per CDR3 protein. The repertoire holds 140,000 to 150,000 distinct CDR3 sequences, with about 6.9% as singletons. This CDR3 has 15 amino acids. Per germline, CDR1 ENHRY and CDR2 SYGVKD. V gave up 4 bases and J gave up 3 bases; unmatched junction bases: 6. This clonotype has at least ten counts. Its specificity is not known. Study results and limitations: In post-booster samples, most primary-vaccination clones reappeared (roughly 96% CD4, 88% CD8).

The chain combines TRBV10-3 with TRBJ1-1, with TRBD1 matching over 9 bases. The specimen comprised CD4+ T cells sorted from PBMCs, sampled 10 days after the yellow fever booster vaccination. This receptor was obtained from a man younger than 45 who received the YFV17D yellow fever vaccine. CDR3 loop: CAISAPGQGHTEAFF. The CDR3 coding sequence is TGTGCCATCAGTGCTCCGGGACAGGGTCACACTGAAGCTTTCTTT.